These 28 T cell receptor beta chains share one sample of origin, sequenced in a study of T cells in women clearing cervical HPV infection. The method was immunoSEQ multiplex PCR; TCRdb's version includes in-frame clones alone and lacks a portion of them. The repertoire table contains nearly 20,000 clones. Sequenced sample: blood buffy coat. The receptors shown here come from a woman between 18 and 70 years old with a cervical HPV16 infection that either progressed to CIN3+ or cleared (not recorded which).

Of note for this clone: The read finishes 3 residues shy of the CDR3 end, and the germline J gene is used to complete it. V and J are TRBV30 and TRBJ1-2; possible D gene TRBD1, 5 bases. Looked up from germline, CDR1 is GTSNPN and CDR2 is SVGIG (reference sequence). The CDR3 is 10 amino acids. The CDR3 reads CARRQGGYTF. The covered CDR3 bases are TGTGCCCGCCGCCAGGGAGGC.

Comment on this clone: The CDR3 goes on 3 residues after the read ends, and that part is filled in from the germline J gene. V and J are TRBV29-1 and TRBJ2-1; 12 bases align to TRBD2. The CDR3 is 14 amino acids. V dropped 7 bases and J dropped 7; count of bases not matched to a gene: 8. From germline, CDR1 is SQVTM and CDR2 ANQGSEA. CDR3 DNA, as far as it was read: TGCAGCGCCGTAAAGGGGACTAGCGGGAATGAG. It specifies CSAVKGTSGNE. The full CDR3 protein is CSAVKGTSGNEQFF.

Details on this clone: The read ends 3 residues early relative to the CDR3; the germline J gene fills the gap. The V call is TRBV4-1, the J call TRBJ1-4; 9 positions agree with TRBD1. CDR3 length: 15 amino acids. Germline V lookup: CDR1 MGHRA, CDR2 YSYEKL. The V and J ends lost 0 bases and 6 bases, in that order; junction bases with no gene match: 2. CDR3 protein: CASSQERQGDEKLFF. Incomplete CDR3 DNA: TGCGCCAGCAGCCAAGAACGACAGGGGGATGAAAAA.

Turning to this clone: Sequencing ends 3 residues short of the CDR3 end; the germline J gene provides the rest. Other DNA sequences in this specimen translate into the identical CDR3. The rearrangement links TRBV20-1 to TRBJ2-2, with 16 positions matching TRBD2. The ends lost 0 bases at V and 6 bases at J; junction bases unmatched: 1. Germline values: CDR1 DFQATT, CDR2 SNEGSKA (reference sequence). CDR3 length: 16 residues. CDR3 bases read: TGCAGTGCTAGAGACGGGACTAGCGGGGGGGCCGGGGAG. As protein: CSARDGTSGGAGE. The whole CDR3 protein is CSARDGTSGGAGELFF.

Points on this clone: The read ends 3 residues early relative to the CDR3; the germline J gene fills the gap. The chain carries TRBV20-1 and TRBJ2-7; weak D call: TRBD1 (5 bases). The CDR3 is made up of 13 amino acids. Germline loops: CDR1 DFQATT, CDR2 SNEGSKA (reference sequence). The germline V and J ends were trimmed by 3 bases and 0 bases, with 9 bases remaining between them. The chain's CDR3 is CSARTENSYEQYF. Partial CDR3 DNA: TGCAGTGCTAGGACAGAGAACTCCTACGAG.

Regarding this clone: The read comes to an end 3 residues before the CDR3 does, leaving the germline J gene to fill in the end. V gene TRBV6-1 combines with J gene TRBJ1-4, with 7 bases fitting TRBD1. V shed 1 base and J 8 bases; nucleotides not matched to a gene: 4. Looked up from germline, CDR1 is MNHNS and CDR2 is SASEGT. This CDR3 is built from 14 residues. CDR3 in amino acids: CASSEGQGGEKLFF. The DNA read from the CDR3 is TGTGCCAGCAGTGAAGGACAGGGCGGGGAAAAA.

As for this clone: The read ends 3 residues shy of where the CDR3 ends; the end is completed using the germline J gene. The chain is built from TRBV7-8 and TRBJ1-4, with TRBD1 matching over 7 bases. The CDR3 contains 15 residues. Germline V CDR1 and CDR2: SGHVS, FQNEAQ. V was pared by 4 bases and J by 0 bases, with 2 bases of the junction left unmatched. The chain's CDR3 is CASSSGQATNEKLFF. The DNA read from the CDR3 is TGTGCCAGCAGCTCTGGACAGGCAACTAATGAAAAA.

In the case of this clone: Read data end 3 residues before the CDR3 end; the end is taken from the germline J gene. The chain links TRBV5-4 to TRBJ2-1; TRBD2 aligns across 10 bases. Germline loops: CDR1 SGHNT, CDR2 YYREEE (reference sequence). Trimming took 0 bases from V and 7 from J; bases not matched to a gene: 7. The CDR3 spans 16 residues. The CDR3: CASSLVASGGWNEQFF. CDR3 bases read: TGTGCCAGCAGCTTGGTGGCTAGCGGGGGTTGGAATGAG.

The sequenced CDR3 bases are TGTGCCAGCTCCCCAGAAGCGGGGGAGGACGAG. This codes for CASSPEAGEDE. The whole CDR3 reads CASSPEAGEDEQYF. The rearrangement joins TRBV18 to TRBJ2-7; 8 bases are a match to TRBD2. From the germline J gene comes the end of the CDR3, since the read stops 3 residues before it. From germline, CDR1 is KGHSH and CDR2 LQKENI. The CDR3 has 14 residues. V trimming: 6 bases; J trimming: 5 bases; junction bases outside the gene matches: 9.

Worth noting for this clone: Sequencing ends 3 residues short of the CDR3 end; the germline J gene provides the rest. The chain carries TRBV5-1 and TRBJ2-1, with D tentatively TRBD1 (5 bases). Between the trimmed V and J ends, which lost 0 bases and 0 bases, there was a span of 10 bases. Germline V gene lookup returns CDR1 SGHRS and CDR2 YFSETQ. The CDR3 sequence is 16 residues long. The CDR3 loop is CASSLGVGPSYNEQFF. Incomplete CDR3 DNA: TGCGCCAGCAGCTTGGGGGTGGGGCCCTCCTACAATGAG.

The CDR3 bases that were read are TGTGCCAGCAGCTTAATGTCTAATACTGAA. Protein product: CASSLMSNTE. The entire CDR3 reads CASSLMSNTEAFF. The rearrangement links TRBV11-2 to TRBJ1-1, with D hard to call. Sequencing ends 3 residues short of the CDR3 end; the germline J gene provides the rest. Germline CDR1 and CDR2: SGHAT and FQNNGV. The CDR3 is 13 residues long. V lost 2 bases and J 5 bases, leaving 9 bases between the germline ends.

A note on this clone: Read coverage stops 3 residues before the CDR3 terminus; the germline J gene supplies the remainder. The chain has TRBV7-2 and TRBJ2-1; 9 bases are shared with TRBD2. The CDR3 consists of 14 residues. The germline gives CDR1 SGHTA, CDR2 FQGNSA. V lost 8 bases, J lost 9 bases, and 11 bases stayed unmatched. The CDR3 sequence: CASLSGTSIAEQFF. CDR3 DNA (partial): TGTGCCAGCCTCTCCGGGACTAGCATTGCTGAG.

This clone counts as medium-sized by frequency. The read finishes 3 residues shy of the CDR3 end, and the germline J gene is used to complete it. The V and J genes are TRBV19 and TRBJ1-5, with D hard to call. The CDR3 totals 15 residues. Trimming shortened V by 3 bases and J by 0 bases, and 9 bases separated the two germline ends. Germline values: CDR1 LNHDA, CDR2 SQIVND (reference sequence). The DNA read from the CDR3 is TGTGCCAGTAGTATCGGAGCGGTTAGCAATCAGCCC. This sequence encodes CASSIGAVSNQP. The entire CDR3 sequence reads CASSIGAVSNQPQHF.

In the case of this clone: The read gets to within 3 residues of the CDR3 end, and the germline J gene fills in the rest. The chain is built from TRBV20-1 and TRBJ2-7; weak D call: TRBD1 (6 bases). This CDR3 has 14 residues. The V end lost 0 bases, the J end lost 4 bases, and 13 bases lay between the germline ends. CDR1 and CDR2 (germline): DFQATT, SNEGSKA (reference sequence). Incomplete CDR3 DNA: TGCAGTGCTAGAGACCCCGCAGGGGTGTACGAG. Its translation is CSARDPAGVYE. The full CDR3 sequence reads CSARDPAGVYEQYF.

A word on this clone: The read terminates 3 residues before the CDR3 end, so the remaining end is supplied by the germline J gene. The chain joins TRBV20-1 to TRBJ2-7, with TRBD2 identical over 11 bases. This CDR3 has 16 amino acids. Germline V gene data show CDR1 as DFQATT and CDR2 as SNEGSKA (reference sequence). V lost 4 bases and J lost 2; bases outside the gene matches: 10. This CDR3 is CSAKPPSGGTPYEQYF. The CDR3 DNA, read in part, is TGCAGTGCTAAACCTCCTAGCGGGGGGACCCCCTACGAG.

Incomplete CDR3 DNA: TGCGCCAGCAGCTTGGAGACAGGTGGTAGAAGTGGC. Protein sequence: CASSLETGGRSG. The entire CDR3 protein is CASSLETGGRSGYTF. This rearrangement joins TRBV5-1 to TRBJ1-2; D may be TRBD1 (6 bases). The read finishes 3 residues shy of the CDR3 end, and the germline J gene is used to complete it. This CDR3 comprises 15 residues. Germline V CDR1 and CDR2: SGHRS, YFSETQ. V lost 0 bases, J lost 7 bases, and 16 bases lay in between.

The CDR3 bases that were read are TGTGCCAGCAGCCCCACTGGCCCAGGTAGCAATCAGCCC. This encodes CASSPTGPGSNQP. The whole CDR3 protein is CASSPTGPGSNQPQHF. The gene calls are TRBV7-8 and TRBJ1-5; no clear D gene. Sequencing ends 3 residues short of the CDR3 end; the germline J gene provides the rest. The CDR3 loop spans 16 amino acids. Trimming removed 5 bases at V and 0 bases at J, with 14 bases between. CDR1 is SGHVS and CDR2 is FQNEAQ in the germline V gene.

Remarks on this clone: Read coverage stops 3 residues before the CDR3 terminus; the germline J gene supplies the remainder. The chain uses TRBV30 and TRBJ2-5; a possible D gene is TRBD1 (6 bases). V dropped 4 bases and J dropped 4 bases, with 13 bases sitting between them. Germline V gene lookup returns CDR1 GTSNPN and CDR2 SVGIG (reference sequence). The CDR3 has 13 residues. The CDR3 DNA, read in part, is TGTGCCTGGAACCCCAGGGGAAGAGAGACC. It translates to CAWNPRGRET. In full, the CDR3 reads CAWNPRGRETQYF.

The CDR3 DNA, read in part, is TGTGCCAGCTCAAGGGGACAGAACACTGAA. Protein product: CASSRGQNTE. The full CDR3 reads CASSRGQNTEAFF. V is TRBV18 and J is TRBJ1-1; D is possibly TRBD1 (6 bases). The read ends 3 residues shy of where the CDR3 ends; the end is completed using the germline J gene. V was shortened by 5 bases and J by 1 base, with 8 bases between the two germline ends. The CDR3 contains 13 residues. Germline loops: CDR1 KGHSH, CDR2 LQKENI. Variable domain in full (rest from reference TRBV18 and TRBJ1-1): NAGVMQNPRHLVRRRGQEARLRCSPMKGHSHVYWYRQLPEEGLKFMVYLQKENIIDESGMPKERFSAEFPKEGPSILRIQQVVRGDSAAYFCASSRGQNTEAFFGQGTRLTVV.

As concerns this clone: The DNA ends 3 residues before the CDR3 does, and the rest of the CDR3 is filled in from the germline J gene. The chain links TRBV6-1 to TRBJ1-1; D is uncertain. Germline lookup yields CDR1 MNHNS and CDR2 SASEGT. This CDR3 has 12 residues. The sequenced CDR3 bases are TGTGCCAGCAGTGATTTTGAGGGTAAA. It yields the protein CASSDFEGK. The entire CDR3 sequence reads CASSDFEGKAFF.

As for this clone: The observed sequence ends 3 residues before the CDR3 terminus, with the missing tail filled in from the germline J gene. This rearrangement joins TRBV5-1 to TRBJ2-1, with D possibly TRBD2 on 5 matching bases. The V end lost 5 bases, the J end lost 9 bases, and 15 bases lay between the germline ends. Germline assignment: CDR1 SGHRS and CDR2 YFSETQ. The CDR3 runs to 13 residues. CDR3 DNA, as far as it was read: TGCGCCAGCAGATATAGACTACGAGGTGAG. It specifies CASRYRLRGE. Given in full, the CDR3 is CASRYRLRGEQFF.

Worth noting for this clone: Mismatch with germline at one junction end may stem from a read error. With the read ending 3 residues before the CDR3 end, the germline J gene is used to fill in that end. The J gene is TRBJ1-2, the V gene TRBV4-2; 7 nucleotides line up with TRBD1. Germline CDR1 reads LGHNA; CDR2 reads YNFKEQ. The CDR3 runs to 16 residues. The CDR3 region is CASSQDGGGINYGYTF. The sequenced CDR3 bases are TGCGCCAGCAGCCAAGATGGAGGGGGCATTAACTATGGC.

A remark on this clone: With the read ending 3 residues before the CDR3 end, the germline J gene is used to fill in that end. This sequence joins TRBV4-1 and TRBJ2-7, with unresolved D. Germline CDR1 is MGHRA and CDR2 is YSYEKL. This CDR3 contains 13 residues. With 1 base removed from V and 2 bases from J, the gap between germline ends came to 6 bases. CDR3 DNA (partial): TGCGCCAGCAGCCAAGGGCCGCCCTACGAG. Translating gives CASSQGPPYE. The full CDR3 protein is CASSQGPPYEQYF.

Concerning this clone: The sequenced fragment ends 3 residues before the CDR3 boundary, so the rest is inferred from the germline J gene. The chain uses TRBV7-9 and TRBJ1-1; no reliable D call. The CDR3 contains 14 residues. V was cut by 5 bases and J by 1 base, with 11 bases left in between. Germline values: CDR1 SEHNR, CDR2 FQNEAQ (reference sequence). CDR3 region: CASSQGLTNTEAFF. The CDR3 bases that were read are TGTGCCAGCAGCCAAGGACTTACGAACACTGAA.

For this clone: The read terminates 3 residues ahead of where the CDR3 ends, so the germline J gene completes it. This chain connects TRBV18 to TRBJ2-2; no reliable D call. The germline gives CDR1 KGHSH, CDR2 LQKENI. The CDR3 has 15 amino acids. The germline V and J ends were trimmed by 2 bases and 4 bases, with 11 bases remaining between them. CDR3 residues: CASSPSPDITGELFF. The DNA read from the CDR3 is TGTGCCAGCTCACCATCCCCCGACATCACCGGGGAG.

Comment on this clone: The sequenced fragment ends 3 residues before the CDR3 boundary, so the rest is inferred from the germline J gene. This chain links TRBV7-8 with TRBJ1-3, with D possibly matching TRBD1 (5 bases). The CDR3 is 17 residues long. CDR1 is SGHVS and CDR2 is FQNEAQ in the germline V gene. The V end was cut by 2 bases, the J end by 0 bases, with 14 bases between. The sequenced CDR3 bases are TGTGCCAGCAGCTTACGTGCTATGGGGGGCTCTGGAAACACC. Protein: CASSLRAMGGSGNT. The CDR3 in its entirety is CASSLRAMGGSGNTIYF.

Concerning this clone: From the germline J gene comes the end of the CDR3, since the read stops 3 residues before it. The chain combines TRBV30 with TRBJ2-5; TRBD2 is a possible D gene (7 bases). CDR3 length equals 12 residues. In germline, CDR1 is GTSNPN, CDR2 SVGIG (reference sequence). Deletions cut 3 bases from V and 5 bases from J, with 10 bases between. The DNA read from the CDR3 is TGTGCCTGGAGGGGGGGGGCGGAGACC. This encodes CAWRGGAET. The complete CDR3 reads CAWRGGAETQYF.

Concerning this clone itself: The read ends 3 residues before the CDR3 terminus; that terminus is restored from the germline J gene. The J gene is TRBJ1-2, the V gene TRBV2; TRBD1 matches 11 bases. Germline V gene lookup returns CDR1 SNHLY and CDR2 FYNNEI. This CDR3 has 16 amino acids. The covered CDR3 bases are TGTGCCAGCAGTGAGGACAGGGGGCTGGCACTATGGGGC. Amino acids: CASSEDRGLALWG. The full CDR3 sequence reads CASSEDRGLALWGYTF.